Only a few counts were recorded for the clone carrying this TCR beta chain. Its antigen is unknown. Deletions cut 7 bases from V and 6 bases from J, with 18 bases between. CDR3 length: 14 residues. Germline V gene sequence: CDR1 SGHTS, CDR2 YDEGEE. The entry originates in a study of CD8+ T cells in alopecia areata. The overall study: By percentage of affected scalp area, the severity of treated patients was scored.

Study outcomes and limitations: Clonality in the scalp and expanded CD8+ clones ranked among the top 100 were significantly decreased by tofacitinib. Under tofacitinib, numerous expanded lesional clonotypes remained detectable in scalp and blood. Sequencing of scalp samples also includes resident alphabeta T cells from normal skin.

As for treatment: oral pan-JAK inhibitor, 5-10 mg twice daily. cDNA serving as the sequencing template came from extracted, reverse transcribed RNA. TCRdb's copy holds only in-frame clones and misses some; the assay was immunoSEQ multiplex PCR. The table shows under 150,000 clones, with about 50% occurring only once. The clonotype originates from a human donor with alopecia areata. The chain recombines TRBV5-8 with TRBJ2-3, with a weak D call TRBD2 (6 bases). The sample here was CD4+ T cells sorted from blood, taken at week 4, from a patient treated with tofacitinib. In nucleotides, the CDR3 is TGTGCCAGCCTACCGGGAGTTATCAGGGATACGCAGTATTTT. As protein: CASLPGVIRDTQYF.